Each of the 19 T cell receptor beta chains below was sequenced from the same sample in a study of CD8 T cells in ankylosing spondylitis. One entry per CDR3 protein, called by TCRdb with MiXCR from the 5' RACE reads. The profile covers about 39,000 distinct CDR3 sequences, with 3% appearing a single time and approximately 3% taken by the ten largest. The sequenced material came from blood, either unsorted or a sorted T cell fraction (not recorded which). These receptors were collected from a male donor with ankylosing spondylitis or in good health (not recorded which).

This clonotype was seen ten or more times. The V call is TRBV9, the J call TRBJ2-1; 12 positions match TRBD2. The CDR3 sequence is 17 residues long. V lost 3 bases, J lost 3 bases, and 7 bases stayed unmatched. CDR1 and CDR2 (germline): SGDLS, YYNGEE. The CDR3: CASSGLTSGRLYNEQFF. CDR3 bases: TGTGCCAGCAGCGGGTTGACTAGCGGGAGACTCTACAATGAGCAGTTCTTC. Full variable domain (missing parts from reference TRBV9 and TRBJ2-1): DSGVTQTPKHLITATGQRVTLRCSPRSGDLSVYWYQQSLDQGLQFLIQYYNGEERAKGNILERFSAQQFPDLHSELNLSSLELGDSALYFCASSGLTSGRLYNEQFFGPGTRLTVL.

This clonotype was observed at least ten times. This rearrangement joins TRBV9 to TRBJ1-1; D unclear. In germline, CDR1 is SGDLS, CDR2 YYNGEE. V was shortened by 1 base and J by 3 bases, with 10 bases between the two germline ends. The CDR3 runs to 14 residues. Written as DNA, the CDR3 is TGTGCCAGCAGCGTACTCGGACCGGACACTGAAGCTTTCTTT. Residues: CASSVLGPDTEAFF.

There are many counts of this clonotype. The CDR3 DNA reads TGTGCCAGCAGCGTAGATCCGGGGGCCAGGGAGACCCAGTACTTC. It translates to CASSVDPGARETQYF. The chain combines TRBV9 with TRBJ2-5; D may match TRBD1 or TRBD2 (6 bases each). Germline V gives CDR1 SGDLS, CDR2 YYNGEE. The CDR3 totals 15 residues. V lost 0 bases to trimming and J lost 5 bases, with 14 bases between them.

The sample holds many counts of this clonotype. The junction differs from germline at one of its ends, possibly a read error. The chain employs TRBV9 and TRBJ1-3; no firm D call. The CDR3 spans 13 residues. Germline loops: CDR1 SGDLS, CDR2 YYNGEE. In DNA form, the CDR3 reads TGTGCAAGCAGCCCCGCATGGCGTGACACCATATATTTT. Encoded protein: CASSPAWRDTIYF. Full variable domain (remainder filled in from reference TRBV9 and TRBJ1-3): DSGVTQTPKHLITATGQRVTLRCSPRSGDLSVYWYQQSLDQGLQFLIQYYNGEERAKGNILERFSAQQFPDLHSELNLSSLELGDSALYFCASSPAWRDTIYFGEGSWLTVV.

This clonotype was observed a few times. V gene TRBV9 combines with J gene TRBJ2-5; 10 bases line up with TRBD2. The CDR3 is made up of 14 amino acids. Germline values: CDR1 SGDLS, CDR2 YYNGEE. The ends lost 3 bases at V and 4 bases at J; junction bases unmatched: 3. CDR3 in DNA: TGTGCCAGCAGCGGTGGGACTAGCGTAGAGACCCAGTACTTC. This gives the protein CASSGGTSVETQYF.

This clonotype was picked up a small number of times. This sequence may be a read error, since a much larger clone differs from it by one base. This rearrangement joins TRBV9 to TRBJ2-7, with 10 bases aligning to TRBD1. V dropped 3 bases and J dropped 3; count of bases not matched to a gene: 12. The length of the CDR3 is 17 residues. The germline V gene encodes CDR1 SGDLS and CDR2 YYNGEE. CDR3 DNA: TGTGCCAGCAGCGCGACTACGGACAGGGGGAGTAACTACGAGCAGTACGTC. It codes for CASSATTDRGSNYEQYV.

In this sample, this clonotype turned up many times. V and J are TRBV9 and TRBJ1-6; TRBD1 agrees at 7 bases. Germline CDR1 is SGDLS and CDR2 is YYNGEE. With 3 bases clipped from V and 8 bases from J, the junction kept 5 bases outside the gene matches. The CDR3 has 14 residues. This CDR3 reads CASSGGTVYSPLHF. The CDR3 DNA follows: TGTGCCAGCAGCGGGGGGACAGTTTATTCACCCCTCCACTTT.

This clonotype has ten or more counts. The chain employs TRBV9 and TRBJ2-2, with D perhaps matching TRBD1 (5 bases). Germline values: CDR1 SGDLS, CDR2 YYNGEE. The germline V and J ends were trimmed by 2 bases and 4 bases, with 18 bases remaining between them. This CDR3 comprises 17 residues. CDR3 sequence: CASSVLTGLGFTGELFF. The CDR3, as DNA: TGTGCCAGCAGCGTCCTAACAGGCCTCGGTTTCACCGGGGAGCTGTTTTTT.

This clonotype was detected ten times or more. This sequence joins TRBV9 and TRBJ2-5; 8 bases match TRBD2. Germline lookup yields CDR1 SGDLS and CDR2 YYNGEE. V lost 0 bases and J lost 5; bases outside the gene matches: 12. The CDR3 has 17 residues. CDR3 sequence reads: CASSVDPPGGGRETQYF. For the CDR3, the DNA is TGTGCCAGCAGCGTAGACCCCCCGGGGGGGGGGCGCGAGACCCAGTACTTC.

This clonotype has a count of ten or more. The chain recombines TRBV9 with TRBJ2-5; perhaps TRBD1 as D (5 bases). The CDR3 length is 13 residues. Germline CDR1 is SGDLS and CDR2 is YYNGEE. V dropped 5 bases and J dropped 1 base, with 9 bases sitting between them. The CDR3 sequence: CASSPDSQETQYF. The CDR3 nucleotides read TGTGCCAGCAGTCCCGACAGCCAAGAGACCCAGTACTTC.

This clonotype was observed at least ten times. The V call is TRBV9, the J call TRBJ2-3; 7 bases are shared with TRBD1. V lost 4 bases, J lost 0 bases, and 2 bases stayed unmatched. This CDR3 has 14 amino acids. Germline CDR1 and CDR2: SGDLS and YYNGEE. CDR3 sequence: CASSRDRSTDTQYF. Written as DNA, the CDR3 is TGTGCCAGCAGCCGGGACAGAAGCACAGATACGCAGTATTTT.

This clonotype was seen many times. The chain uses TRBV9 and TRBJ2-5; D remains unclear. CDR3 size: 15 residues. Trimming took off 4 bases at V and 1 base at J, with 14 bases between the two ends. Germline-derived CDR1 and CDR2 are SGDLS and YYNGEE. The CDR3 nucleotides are TGTGCCAGCAGCCGAACCCCCGGCATCCAAGAGACCCAGTACTTC. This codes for CASSRTPGIQETQYF.

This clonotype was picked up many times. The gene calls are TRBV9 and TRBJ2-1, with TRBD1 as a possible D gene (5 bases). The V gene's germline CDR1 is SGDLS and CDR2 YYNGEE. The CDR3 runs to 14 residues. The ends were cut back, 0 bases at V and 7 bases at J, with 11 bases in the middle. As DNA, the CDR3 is TGTGCCAGCAGCGTAGCTGAAGGGGTGAATGAGCAGTTCTTC. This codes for CASSVAEGVNEQFF.

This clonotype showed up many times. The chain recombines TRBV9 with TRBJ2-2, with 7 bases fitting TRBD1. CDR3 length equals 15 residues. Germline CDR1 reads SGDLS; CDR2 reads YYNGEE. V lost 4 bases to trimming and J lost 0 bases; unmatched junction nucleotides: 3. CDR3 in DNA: TGTGCCAGCAGCAAAGACAGGGCGAACACCGGGGAGCTGTTTTTT. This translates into CASSKDRANTGELFF.

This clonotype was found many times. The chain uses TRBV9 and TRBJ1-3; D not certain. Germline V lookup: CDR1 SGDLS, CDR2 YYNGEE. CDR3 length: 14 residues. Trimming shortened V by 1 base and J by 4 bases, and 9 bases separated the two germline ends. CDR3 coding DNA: TGTGCCAGCAGCGTAAGTGGGTTCGGAAACACCATATATTTT. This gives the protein CASSVSGFGNTIYF.

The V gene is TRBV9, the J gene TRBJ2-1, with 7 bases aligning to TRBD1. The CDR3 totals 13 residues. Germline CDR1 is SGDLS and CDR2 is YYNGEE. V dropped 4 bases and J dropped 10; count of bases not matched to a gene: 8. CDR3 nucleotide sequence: TGTGCCAGCAGCCCACAACCGACAGGGGAGCAGTTCTTC. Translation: CASSPQPTGEQFF. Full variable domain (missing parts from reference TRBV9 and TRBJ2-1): DSGVTQTPKHLITATGQRVTLRCSPRSGDLSVYWYQQSLDQGLQFLIQYYNGEERAKGNILERFSAQQFPDLHSELNLSSLELGDSALYFCASSPQPTGEQFFGPGTRLTVL.

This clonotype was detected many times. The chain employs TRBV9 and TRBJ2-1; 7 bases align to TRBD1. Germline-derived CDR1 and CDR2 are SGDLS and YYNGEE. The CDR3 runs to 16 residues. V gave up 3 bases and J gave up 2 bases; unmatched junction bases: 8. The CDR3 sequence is CASSARPGQPYNEQFF. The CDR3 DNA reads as TGTGCCAGCAGCGCCCGCCCGGGACAGCCCTACAATGAGCAGTTCTTC. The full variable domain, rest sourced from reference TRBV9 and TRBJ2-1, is DSGVTQTPKHLITATGQRVTLRCSPRSGDLSVYWYQQSLDQGLQFLIQYYNGEERAKGNILERFSAQQFPDLHSELNLSSLELGDSALYFCASSARPGQPYNEQFFGPGTRLTVL.

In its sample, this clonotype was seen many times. CDR3 DNA sequence: TGTGCAAGTCGCCCTGGGGGGCCGCGCACAGATACGCAGTATTTT. Amino acid sequence: CASRPGGPRTDTQYF. This chain joins TRBV12-2 and TRBJ2-3; the DNA was not used to check the table's D call, TRBD1. TRBV12-2 is tagged as a pseudogene. CDR3 size: 15 residues.

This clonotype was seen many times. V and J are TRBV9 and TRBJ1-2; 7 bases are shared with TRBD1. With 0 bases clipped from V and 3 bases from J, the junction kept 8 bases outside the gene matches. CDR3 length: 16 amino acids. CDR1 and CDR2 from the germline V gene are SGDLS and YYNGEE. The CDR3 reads CASSVAPTGRDYGYTF. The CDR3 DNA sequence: TGTGCCAGCAGCGTAGCCCCGACAGGGAGAGACTATGGCTACACCTTC. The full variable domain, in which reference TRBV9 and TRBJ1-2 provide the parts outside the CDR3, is DSGVTQTPKHLITATGQRVTLRCSPRSGDLSVYWYQQSLDQGLQFLIQYYNGEERAKGNILERFSAQQFPDLHSELNLSSLELGDSALYFCASSVAPTGRDYGYTFGSGTRLTVV.